This T cell receptor (beta chain) derives from a study of cytomegalovirus exposure and HLA in healthy donors. Background on the study: Samples from HLA-typed donors yielded some 85 million unique TCRs in an early data release. Study-wide results and limits: In a later analysis, TCR association rates varied by HLA locus: DRB1 most, HLA-C fewest. Altogether, 160 or so TCR beta chains were recorded as cytomegalovirus-associated. It was shown in a later analysis that HLA-associated TCR beta chains were more clonally expanded than other, equally common chains.

Primers: 60 Vbeta forward and 13 Jbeta reverse. Clones were read by immunoSEQ multiplex PCR, and TCRdb kept only the in-frame ones, dropping some. This table holds approximately 77,000 clones. Trimming cost V 2 bases and J 6 bases; bases outside gene matches: 3. The CDR3 has 14 residues. Germline V gene lookup returns CDR1 MNHNS and CDR2 SASEGT. A note on this clone: Antigen unknown.

This TCR came from a man younger than 40 in good health and CMV-seronegative. The chain combines TRBV6-1 with TRBJ1-5; TRBD1 matches at 8 bases. Material: PBMCs. The DNA of the CDR3 is TGTGCCAGCAGTGAACAGGGGGCAGGTCAGCCCCAGCATTTT. Translated, it gives CASSEQGAGQPQHF.